This entry lists 2 T cell receptor beta chains sequenced from one sample in a study of blood T cell repertoires in COVID-19. The method was immunoSEQ multiplex PCR; TCRdb's version includes in-frame clones alone and lacks a portion of them. Of around 290,000 clones listed, over 75% are singletons. The sequenced sample consisted of PBMCs or T cells enriched from blood (not recorded which). All receptors come from a woman aged 25 to 39 who had recovered from COVID-19.

The V and J genes are TRBV27 and TRBJ2-2; perhaps TRBD2 as D (8 bases). The CDR3 has 18 amino acids. From germline, CDR1 is MNHEY and CDR2 SMNVEV (reference sequence). The germline V and J ends were trimmed by 4 bases and 2 bases, with 20 bases remaining between them. The CDR3 DNA follows: TGTGCCAGCAGTTATCAGACAGGGACTAGACTCAACACCGGGGAGCTGTTTTTT. This translates into CASSYQTGTRLNTGELFF.

V usage is TRBV24-1 and J usage is TRBJ1-5; perhaps TRBD1 as D (6 bases). In germline, CDR1 is KGHDR, CDR2 SFDVKD. V lost 6 bases and J lost 4, with 15 bases in between. The CDR3 is 15 residues long. The CDR3 bases are TGTGCCACCAGTTCCGGGGGGGCCCTAAATCAGCCCCAGCATTTT. Protein product: CATSSGGALNQPQHF.